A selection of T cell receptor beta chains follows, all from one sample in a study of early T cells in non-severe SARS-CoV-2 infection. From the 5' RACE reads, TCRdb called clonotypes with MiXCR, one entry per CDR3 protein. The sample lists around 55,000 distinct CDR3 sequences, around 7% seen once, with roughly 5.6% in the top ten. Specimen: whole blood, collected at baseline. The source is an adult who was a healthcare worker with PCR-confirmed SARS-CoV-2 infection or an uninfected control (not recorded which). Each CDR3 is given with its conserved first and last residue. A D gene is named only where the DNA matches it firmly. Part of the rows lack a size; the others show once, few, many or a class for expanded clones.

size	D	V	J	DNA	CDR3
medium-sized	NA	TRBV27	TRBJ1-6	TGTGCCAGCAGCTCCGGGGGGGGGAAGGTGTCACCCCTCCACTTT	CASSSGGGKVSPLHF
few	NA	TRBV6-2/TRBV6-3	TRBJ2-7	TGTGCCAGCAGCGGCCTCTTTGTTGAGGGGGTGAGCGAGCAGTACTTC	CASSGLFVEGVSEQYF
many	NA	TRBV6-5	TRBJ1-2	TGTGCCAGCAGTACGGACCATAACTATGGCTACACCTTC	CASSTDHNYGYTF
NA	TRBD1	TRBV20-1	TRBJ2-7	TGCAGTGCGCCCGGACAGGGGCTCTACGAGCAGTACTTC	CSAPGQGLYEQYF
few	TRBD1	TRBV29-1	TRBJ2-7	TGCAGCGTCTGGACAGGGGCGGGGTACGAGCAGTACTTC	CSVWTGAGYEQYF
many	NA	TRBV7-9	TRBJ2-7	TGTGCCAGCAGCCCACGGGACAAATACGAGCAGTACTTC	CASSPRDKYEQYF
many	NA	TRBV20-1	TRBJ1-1	TGCAGTGCTTGGAAGACGGTGAACACTGAAGCTTTCTTT	CSAWKTVNTEAFF
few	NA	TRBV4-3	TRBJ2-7	TGCGCCAGCAGCCAAGATTGGTTAAACGAGCAGTACTTC	CASSQDWLNEQYF
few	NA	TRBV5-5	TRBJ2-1	TGTGCCAGCAGCCACACACGACCCTACAATGAGCAGTTCTTC	CASSHTRPYNEQFF
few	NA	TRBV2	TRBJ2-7	TGTGCCAGCAGTTTTACACAGACTGGCTACGAGCAGTACTTC	CASSFTQTGYEQYF
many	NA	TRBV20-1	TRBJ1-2	TGCAGCTTGGGCGAAGGCTCCTGGTATGGCTACACCTTC	CSLGEGSWYGYTF
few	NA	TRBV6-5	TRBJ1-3	TGTGCCAGCAAGACAGGACTCCTCAGCTCTGGAAACACCATATATTTT	CASKTGLLSSGNTIYF
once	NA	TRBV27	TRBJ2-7	TGTGCCAGCAGTGGGGAAACAGCCTACGAGCAGTACTTC	CASSGETAYEQYF
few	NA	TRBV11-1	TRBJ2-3	TGTGCCAGCAGCTTAGTACCCGCTAGCTCCGCGGGAGATACGCAGTATTTT	CASSLVPASSAGDTQYF
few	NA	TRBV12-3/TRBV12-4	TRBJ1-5	TGTGCCAGCAGTTTGTCCGAGCCAGGCTGGCCCCAGCATTTT	CASSLSEPGWPQHF
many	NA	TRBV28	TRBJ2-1	TGTGCCAGCAGTTTAGGGCCAGCCCAGAAAATGCACAATGAGCAGTTCTTC	CASSLGPAQKMHNEQFF
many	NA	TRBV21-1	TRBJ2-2	TGTGCCAGCAGCAGCCTGAACACCGGGGAGCTGTTTTTT	CASSSLNTGELFF
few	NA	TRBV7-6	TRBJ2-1	TGTGCCAGCAGCTTAGCCGCGAGTGAGCAGTTCTTC	CASSLAASEQFF